The 4 T cell receptor beta chains given below trace back to one sample, sequenced in a study of T cell repertoires in cytomegalovirus infection. TCRdb analysed the reads with MiXCR anew, one entry per CDR3 protein. The sample includes 150,000 or so distinct CDR3 sequences, less than 25% seen only once; the top ten take 9.5% to 12%. The sample taken for sequencing was PBMCs. These TCRs come from a human donor in good health (CMV status not recorded). Some clones in this sample may be carry-over from other donors' samples.

This clonotype was found a few times. The J gene is TRBJ1-2, the V gene TRBV19; D is undetermined. Looked up from germline, CDR1 is LNHDA and CDR2 is SQIVND (reference sequence). The CDR3 spans 12 residues. Trimming took 4 bases from V and 8 from J, leaving 11 bases between them. CDR3 in DNA: TGTGCCAGTAGTACCTCCCCGTACGGCTACACCTTC. This codes for CASSTSPYGYTF. The whole variable domain, remainder taken from reference TRBV19 and TRBJ1-2, is DGGITQSPKYLFRKEGQNVTLSCEQNLNHDAMYWYRQDPGQGLRLIYYSQIVNDFQKGDIAEGYSVSREKKESFPLTVTSAQKNPTAFYLCASSTSPYGYTFGSGTRLTVV.

V gene TRBV6-6 combines with J gene TRBJ2-7; a possible D gene is TRBD2 (7 bases). Trimming stripped 2 bases from V and 0 bases from J, with 11 bases between. The CDR3 is made up of 15 amino acids. Looked up from germline, CDR1 is MNHNY and CDR2 is SVGAGI (reference sequence). CDR3 sequence (DNA): TGTGCCAGCAGTTACGGGAGGGGGGACTCCTACGAGCAGTACTTC. Protein sequence: CASSYGRGDSYEQYF.

This sequence joins TRBV19 and TRBJ1-2; tentatively, D is TRBD1 (6 bases). Germline loops: CDR1 LNHDA, CDR2 SQIVND (reference sequence). This CDR3 spans 14 amino acids. With 3 bases removed from V and 4 bases from J, the gap between germline ends came to 12 bases. CDR3 DNA sequence: TGTGCCAGTAGTATGATACAGGGATTCTATGGCTACACCTTC. Protein sequence: CASSMIQGFYGYTF.

This clonotype was detected only a few times. The J gene is TRBJ1-1, the V gene TRBV11-2; D perhaps matches TRBD1 (6 bases). Per the germline V gene, CDR1 is SGHAT and CDR2 is FQNNGV. The CDR3 loop spans 13 amino acids. Trimming removed 5 bases at V and 8 bases at J, with 15 bases between. CDR3 sequence: CASSIHRVSEAFF. Here the CDR3 DNA reads TGTGCCAGCAGCATACACAGGGTTTCCGAAGCTTTCTTT.